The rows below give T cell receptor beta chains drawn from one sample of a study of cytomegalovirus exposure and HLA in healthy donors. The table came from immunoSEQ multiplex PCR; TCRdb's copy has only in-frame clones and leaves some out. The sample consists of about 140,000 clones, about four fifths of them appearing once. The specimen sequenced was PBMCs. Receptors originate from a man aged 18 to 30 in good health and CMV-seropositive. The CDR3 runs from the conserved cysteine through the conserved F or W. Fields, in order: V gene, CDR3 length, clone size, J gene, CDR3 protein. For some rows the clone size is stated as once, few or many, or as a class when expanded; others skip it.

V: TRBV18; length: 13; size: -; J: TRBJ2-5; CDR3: CASSRFRQETQYF
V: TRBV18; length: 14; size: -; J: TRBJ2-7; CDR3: CASSQTDLSVEQYF
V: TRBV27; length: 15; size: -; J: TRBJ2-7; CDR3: CASSLMGQREGEQYF
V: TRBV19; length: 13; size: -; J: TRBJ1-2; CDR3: CATDDRGLNGYTF
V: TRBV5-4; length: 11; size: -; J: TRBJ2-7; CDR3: CASSIGQEQYF
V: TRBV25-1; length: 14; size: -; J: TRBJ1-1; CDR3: CASSRTGEGTEAFF
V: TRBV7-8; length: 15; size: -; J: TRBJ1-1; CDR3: CASSLNRGRSEWAFF
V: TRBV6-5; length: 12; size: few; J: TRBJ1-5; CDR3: CASKTGQQPQHF
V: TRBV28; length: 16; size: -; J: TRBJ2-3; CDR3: CASSTRTSGRRDTQYF
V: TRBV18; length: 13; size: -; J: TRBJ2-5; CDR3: CASSPGRAETQYF
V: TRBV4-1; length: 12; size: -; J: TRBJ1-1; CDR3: CASSQPGAEAFF
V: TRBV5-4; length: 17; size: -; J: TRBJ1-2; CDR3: CASSLGAASYPSYGYTF
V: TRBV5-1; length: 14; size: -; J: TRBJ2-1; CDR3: CASSLSLALDEQFF
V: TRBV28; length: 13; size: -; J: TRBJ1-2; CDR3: CASSPDRAYGYTF
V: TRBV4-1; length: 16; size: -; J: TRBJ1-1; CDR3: CASSQEGQPRNTEAFF
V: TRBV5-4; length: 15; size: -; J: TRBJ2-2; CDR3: CASSRDTVNTGELFF
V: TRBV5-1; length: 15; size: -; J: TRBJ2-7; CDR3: CASSRDRTSSYEQYF
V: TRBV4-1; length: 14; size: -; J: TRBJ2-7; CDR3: CASSQDRGNYEQYF
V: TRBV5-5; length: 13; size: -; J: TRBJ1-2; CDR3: CASSSGLGYGYTF
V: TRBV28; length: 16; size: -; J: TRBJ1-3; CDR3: CASSGPRGARGNTIYF
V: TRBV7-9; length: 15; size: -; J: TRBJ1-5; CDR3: CASSSTGGGGQPQHF
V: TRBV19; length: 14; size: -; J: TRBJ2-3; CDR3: CASRAAGGRDTQYF
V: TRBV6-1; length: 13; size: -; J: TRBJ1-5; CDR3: CASRGAGNQPQHF
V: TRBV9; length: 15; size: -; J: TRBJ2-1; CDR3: CASSVGLAGYNEQFF
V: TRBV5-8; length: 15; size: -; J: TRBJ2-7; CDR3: CASSLVLEGIYEQYF
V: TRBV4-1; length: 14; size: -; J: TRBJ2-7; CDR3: CASSHPGYSYEQYF
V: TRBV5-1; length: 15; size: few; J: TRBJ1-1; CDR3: CASSALQGRGTEAFF
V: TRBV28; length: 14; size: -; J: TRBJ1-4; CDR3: CASSSGLANEKLFF
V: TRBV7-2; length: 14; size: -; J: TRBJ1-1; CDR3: CASSLERRNTEAFF